These T cell receptor beta chains were read from a single sample in a study of blood T cell repertoires in COVID-19. TCRdb's table, derived via immunoSEQ multiplex PCR, lists solely in-frame clones and lacks some. Of around 190,000 clones in the sample, 88% were seen once. The specimen sequenced was peripheral blood. Every receptor here comes from a man aged 50 or older with COVID-19, enrolled during active disease. CDR3s include the opening cysteine and the closing phenylalanine or tryptophan. Each record gives: V gene, J gene, clone size, D gene, CDR3 protein, CDR3 DNA. A D gene is named only where the DNA matches it firmly. A row's size may be missing; if present it is once, few, many or a size class.

>TRBV9|TRBJ2-7|.|.
CASSSQGEAYEQYF
TGTGCCAGCAGCTCCCAGGGCGAGGCCTACGAGCAGTACTTC
>TRBV3-1/TRBV3-2|TRBJ2-1|once|.
CASSQDPTVYNEQFF
TGTGCCAGCAGCCAAGATCCCACTGTTTACAATGAGCAGTTCTTC
>TRBV28|TRBJ1-6|.|.
CASSSRSPLHF
TGTGCCAGCAGTTCCAGATCACCCCTCCACTTT
>TRBV5-1|TRBJ2-2|.|TRBD1
CASSSRDRVTGELFF
TGCGCCAGCAGCTCCCGGGACAGGGTCACCGGGGAGCTGTTTTTT
>TRBV12-3/TRBV12-4|TRBJ2-7|.|TRBD2
CASSSAGAVQYF
TGTGCCAGCAGTTCAGCGGGAGCGGTGCAGTACTTC
>TRBV11-1|TRBJ2-2|.|TRBD2
CASTKLRGGNTGELFF
TGTGCCAGCACAAAACTTCGGGGGGGGAACACCGGGGAGCTGTTTTTT
>TRBV12-3/TRBV12-4|TRBJ2-7|.|.
CASRWASGEQYF
TGTGCCAGCAGGTGGGCGTCTGGGGAGCAGTACTTC
>TRBV3-1/TRBV3-2|TRBJ2-3|.|TRBD2
CASSLGTSGSPSDTQYF
TGTGCCAGCAGCCTCGGGACTAGCGGGAGCCCTTCAGATACGCAGTATTTT
>TRBV14|TRBJ2-3|.|.
CASSQGAAPSTDTQYF
TGTGCCAGCAGCCAAGGGGCAGCACCTAGCACAGATACGCAGTATTTT
>TRBV11-2|TRBJ1-2|.|.
CASSLDSAGYTF
TGTGCCAGCAGCTTAGATAGCGCTGGCTACACCTTC
>TRBV14|TRBJ2-3|.|.
CASSPLTGSDTQYF
TGTGCCAGCAGCCCCCTTACGGGTTCAGATACGCAGTATTTT
>TRBV14|TRBJ1-6|.|TRBD1
CASSQDGAGGLYSPLHF
TGTGCCAGCAGCCAAGATGGGGCAGGGGGCCTTTATTCACCCCTCCACTTT
>TRBV7-8|TRBJ1-1|once|.
CASSLELGGRVTEAFF
TGTGCCAGCAGCTTAGAATTAGGTGGCAGGGTCACTGAAGCTTTCTTT
>TRBV3-1/TRBV3-2|TRBJ2-1|.|TRBD2
CASSATSNSYNEQFF
TGTGCCAGCAGCGCGACTAGCAACTCCTACAATGAGCAGTTCTTC
>TRBV7-9|TRBJ2-2|once|.
CASSKTAYGTGELFF
TGTGCCAGCAGCAAGACAGCCTATGGCACCGGGGAGCTGTTTTTT
>TRBV15|TRBJ2-5|.|TRBD1
CATSRGGTGGLETQYF
TGTGCCACCAGCAGGGGCGGGACAGGGGGCCTGGAGACCCAGTACTTC
>TRBV21-1|TRBJ2-7|.|.
CASSKAGLAGLYSYEQYF
TGTGCCAGCAGCAAAGCGGGGCTAGCGGGACTTTACTCCTACGAGCAGTACTTC
>TRBV3-1/TRBV3-2|TRBJ1-3|few|.
CASSQEVLGATGNTIYF
TGTGCCAGCAGCCAAGAAGTACTGGGGGCGACTGGAAACACCATATATTTT
>TRBV5-5|TRBJ2-5|.|TRBD2
CASSLELAGETQYF
TGTGCCAGCAGCTTGGAACTAGCGGGGGAGACCCAGTACTTC
>TRBV7-9|TRBJ1-2|.|.
CASSPARQIYGYTF
TGTGCCAGCAGCCCCGCGCGGCAGATATATGGCTACACCTTC
>TRBV20-1|TRBJ1-3|.|TRBD1
CSACDRDRGTIYF
TGCAGTGCTTGTGACAGGGACAGAGGCACCATATATTTT
>TRBV5-3|TRBJ2-7|.|.
CARSLHGFSYEQYF
TGTGCCAGAAGCTTGCACGGGTTCTCCTACGAGCAGTACTTC
>TRBV11-1|TRBJ2-2|few|.
CASSPSRGTGELFF
TGTGCCAGCAGTCCCTCCCGGGGCACCGGGGAGCTGTTTTTT
>TRBV19|TRBJ1-1|.|.
CASSRGVSTEAFF
TGTGCCAGTAGTAGGGGGGTGAGCACTGAAGCTTTCTTT
>TRBV10-2|TRBJ2-5|.|TRBD2
CASSDGLAGETQYF
TGCGCCAGCAGTGACGGACTAGCAGGGGAGACCCAGTACTTC
>TRBV30|TRBJ1-1|once|TRBD1
CAWSPDRRTEAFF
TGTGCCTGGAGCCCGGACAGGAGGACTGAAGCTTTCTTT
>TRBV18|TRBJ2-2|.|.
CASRATGLAGELFF
TGTGCCAGCAGAGCTACAGGGTTAGCCGGGGAGCTGTTTTTT
>TRBV18|TRBJ1-3|.|TRBD1
CASSPWTGQGNSGNTIYF
TGTGCCAGCTCACCATGGACAGGACAGGGAAACTCTGGAAACACCATATATTTT
>TRBV19|TRBJ2-5|.|TRBD1
CASREGTGDLRAQYF
TGTGCCAGTAGAGAGGGGACAGGCGACCTCAGGGCCCAGTACTTC
>TRBV10-2|TRBJ2-3|.|.
CASSPGLQPQYF
TGCGCCAGCAGTCCGGGACTCCAGCCGCAGTATTTT
>TRBV27|TRBJ1-5|.|TRBD1
CASSDRAAGPQHF
TGTGCCAGCAGTGACAGGGCAGCAGGGCCCCAGCATTTT
>TRBV5-1|TRBJ1-2|once|.
CASSWETMGYGYTF
TGCGCCAGCAGCTGGGAGACAATGGGCTATGGCTACACCTTC
>TRBV7-8|TRBJ2-2|.|TRBD1
CASSPYRGPAGELFF
TGTGCCAGCAGCCCTTACAGGGGGCCGGCCGGGGAGCTGTTTTTT
>TRBV5-1|TRBJ2-5|.|TRBD1
CASSSVAPTGQGEETQYF
TGCGCCAGCAGCTCCGTTGCCCCTACTGGACAGGGCGAGGAGACCCAGTACTTC
>TRBV5-6|TRBJ2-1|.|TRBD2
CASSPLGGRGNEQFF
TGTGCCAGCAGCCCCCTGGGTGGGAGGGGTAATGAGCAGTTCTTC
>TRBV5-5|TRBJ2-1|once|.
CASSLGQGPGREQFF
TGTGCCAGCAGCTTGGGTCAGGGGCCCGGCCGGGAGCAGTTCTTC
>TRBV6-5|TRBJ1-2|.|.
CASTEEPNRGGYTF
TGTGCCAGCACCGAGGAGCCAAATCGGGGTGGCTACACCTTC
>TRBV19|TRBJ2-2|many|.
CASRETSTTGELFF
TGTGCCAGTAGAGAGACCTCGACTACCGGGGAGCTGTTTTTT
>TRBV30|TRBJ1-2|.|.
CAWSIDRGERYGYTF
TGTGCCTGGAGTATAGACCGGGGGGAGAGATATGGCTACACCTTC
>TRBV5-1|TRBJ1-6|.|.
CASSLDGSSPLHF
TGCGCCAGCAGCTTGGACGGGAGTTCACCCCTCCACTTT
>TRBV10-1|TRBJ1-2|.|.
CASSDGGAGVRTF
TGCGCCAGCAGTGATGGGGGCGCCGGGGTTCGGACCTTC
>TRBV19|TRBJ2-2|.|TRBD2
CASSSGSYTGELFF
TGTGCCAGTAGTAGCGGGAGTTACACCGGGGAGCTGTTTTTT
>TRBV6-5|TRBJ1-1|.|TRBD1
CASRGQGGNTEAFF
TGTGCCAGCAGAGGACAGGGGGGTAACACTGAAGCTTTCTTT
>TRBV19|TRBJ2-2|.|.
CASKGTGELFF
TGTGCCAGTAAGGGGACCGGGGAGCTGTTTTTT
>TRBV6-5|TRBJ2-7|.|TRBD1
CASSLDRAVQYF
TGTGCCAGCAGTTTGGACAGGGCGGTGCAGTACTTC
>TRBV9|TRBJ2-1|.|TRBD2
CASSVDIGTSGTRSEQFF
TGTGCCAGCAGCGTAGATATAGGGACTAGCGGGACCAGAAGTGAGCAGTTCTTC
>TRBV7-3|TRBJ2-1|.|TRBD2
CASSLREREDHHEQFF
TGTGCCAGCAGCTTAAGAGAGCGGGAGGACCACCATGAGCAGTTCTTC
>TRBV13|TRBJ2-3|.|TRBD2
CASSPSFGSGGSDTQYF
TGTGCCAGCAGCCCCTCCTTTGGGAGCGGGGGGTCAGATACGCAGTATTTT
>TRBV28|TRBJ1-5|.|.
CASRGPEGRYSNQPQHF
TGTGCCAGCAGGGGGCCGGAGGGCAGATATAGCAATCAGCCCCAGCATTTT
>TRBV28|TRBJ1-6|.|TRBD1
CASSPGGTGRSPLHF
TGTGCCAGCAGCCCCGGGGGGACAGGGCGTTCACCCCTCCACTTT
>TRBV21-1|TRBJ2-3|.|.
CASSKVGLAVDTQYF
TGTGCCAGCAGCAAAGTAGGTCTAGCGGTAGATACGCAGTATTTT
>TRBV18|TRBJ2-7|.|TRBD2
CASSPISGRASYEQYF
TGTGCCAGCTCACCAATTAGCGGGAGGGCGTCCTACGAGCAGTACTTC
>TRBV10-3|TRBJ2-3|.|TRBD2
CAISEPTAGRTDTQYF
TGTGCCATCAGTGAGCCGACAGCGGGACGCACAGATACGCAGTATTTT
>TRBV18|TRBJ2-1|.|.
CASSPPGSEGVKQFF
TGTGCCAGCTCACCACCGGGGAGTGAGGGGGTGAAGCAGTTCTTC